Here is one T cell receptor (beta chain) with its context. The antigen this receptor binds is unknown. Within one base of it there is no much larger clone, and no base qualities were kept. The immunoSEQ Assay, a bias-controlled multiplex PCR, was used to amplify TCRbeta CDR3 regions from genomic DNA. Per the authors' processing: Nucleated cell counts per sample were estimated from amplification of reference gene primers within the assay. Sequence reads were collapsed and filtered to measure the absolute abundance of every unique TCRbeta CDR3 rearrangement. For each sample, productive Simpson clonality was calculated by taking the square root of Simpson's diversity index across productive rearrangements. The immuneACCESS repertoire file appears here via TCRdb, limited to in-frame rearrangements. These files lack a portion of the clones; in checked studies, under half of the deficit traces to unresolved V genes, and the cause of the others is not known. For V, J and clone size, that table is used; D and trimming come from the DNA. The sample data list under 100,000 clones, and around four fifths of these were observed just once. Together, the top ten hold roughly a third of the sample.

Reading the germline V gene gives CDR1 SGHRS and CDR2 YFSETQ. CDR3 length: 16 amino acids, cysteine to phenylalanine. CDR3 DNA is the only sequence kept; it has 48 bases, read in frame from the first base. Ends trimmed: V by 4 bases, J by 6 bases; bases unmatched to a gene: 15. One collaborating source in Seattle enrolled patients while the patients were actively infected and followed the patients over time throughout the course of disease. Whole blood was collected in K2EDTA tubes by collaborating institutions according to the institutions' own protocols. For TCRbeta analysis, collaborators shipped samples in one of three forms: frozen whole blood, isolated PBMCs, or DNA extracted from either of those sample types. The sample comes from a study of blood T cell repertoires in COVID-19 (dated by TCRdb to about 2020). Some background on the complete study: Samples covering the acute and convalescent phases of COVID-19 were provided by collaborators in the United States, Italy and Spain. The prospective study material was composed of cDNA or gDNA derived from T cells, B-cell-depleted T cells, or PBMCs. Deeply sampled blood TCRbeta repertoires from subjects exposed to, actively infected with, or recovered from COVID-19 were included in the dataset. The repertoires were made available in a free public database intended to serve as a resource for research on the immune response to SARS-CoV-2. The samples were drawn from two sources: the first 160 participants of the ongoing ImmuneRACE study, and over 950 subjects contributed by 6 global collaborators. Nearly every sample came with metadata listing a de-identified subject ID, COVID-19 status, age in years and sex. Where HLA class I and class II types were available, the types were taken from metadata supplied by the sample provider, not from assay-based typing.

What the work shows at the level of the full study, not this receptor alone: How much clinical and demographic metadata was included differed by source and by participant, and the metadata was provided uncurated.

The origin of this receptor is a man in his sixties with COVID-19, enrolled during active disease. The sequenced sample was peripheral blood. The V and J genes are TRBV5-1 and TRBJ2-7; the central 8 bases match TRBD2. Read as DNA, the sequence is TGCGCCAGCAGCGCCGGATGGACTAGCATCTCCACCGAGCAGTACTTC. Translated, this gives CASSAGWTSISTEQYF. Where the CDR3 stops, the reference TRBV5-1 and TRBJ2-7 genes take over; the full variable domain is KAGVTQTPRYLIKTRGQQVTLSCSPISGHRSVSWYQQTPGQGLQFLFEYFSETQRNKGNFPGRFSGRQFSNSRSEMNVSTLELGDSALYLCASSAGWTSISTEQYFGPGTRLTVT.